Listed here is a single T cell receptor beta chain. The antigen remains unidentified. The source of the sample is a study of PD-1 blockade in classical Hodgkin lymphoma. Overall study findings and caveats: Before treatment, TCR diversity in newly diagnosed patients was reportedly lower than in healthy donors.

Germline trimming cut 6 bases from V and 4 bases from J; bases unmatched to any gene: 6. This CDR3 contains 14 residues. Germline V gene sequence: CDR1 MNHEY, CDR2 SVGAGI. Time point: cycle 4 day 1 (C4D1), after 5 to 7 weeks of nivolumab. Relapse after autologous stem cell transplantation occurred in every patient, and brentuximab vedotin exposure varied. Clones were read by immunoSEQ multiplex PCR, and TCRdb kept only the in-frame ones, dropping some. The sample carries tens of thousands of clones, 70% to 90% recorded once. The chain has TRBV6-5 and TRBJ1-5; 7 positions agree with TRBD1. This sequence originates from a human donor with classical Hodgkin lymphoma. Source: peripheral blood mononuclear cells (PBMCs), taken before the fourth cycle of nivolumab. The CDR3, as DNA: TGTGCCAGCAGGGGACAGACCCCTAATCAGCCCCAGCATTTT. It is translated as CASRGQTPNQPQHF.